This T cell receptor beta chain was recorded in a study of blood T cell repertoires in COVID-19. For the study at large: Donors in the United States, Italy and Spain gave samples during acute or convalescent COVID-19. In each case, the material was cDNA or gDNA derived from T cells, B-cell-depleted T cells, or PBMCs.

This CDR3 comprises 16 residues. The germline gives CDR1 SEHNR, CDR2 FQNEAQ (reference sequence). V lost 5 bases to trimming and J lost 4 bases; unmatched junction nucleotides: 11. This clone appeared a few times. Per the authors' pipeline: By means of reference gene primer amplification, nucleated cell counts were estimated. Profiling relied on immunoSEQ multiplex PCR, and the TCRdb table lists in-frame clones only, not all of them. Clonal size and the V and J genes are those of that table, whereas D and trimming came from the DNA. Among 250,000 to 350,000 clones listed, around four fifths were seen once.

The chain combines TRBV7-9 with TRBJ1-2; 9 nucleotides match TRBD1. Material for sequencing was peripheral blood. This sequence originates from a woman aged 45-65 years with acute or convalescent COVID-19. The chain's CDR3 is CASSPWDRVGTYGYTF. As DNA, the CDR3 is TGTGCCAGCAGCCCATGGGACAGGGTTGGGACCTATGGCTACACCTTC.